The 13 T cell receptor beta chains given below trace back to one sample, sequenced in a study of CXCR3-negative and CXCR3-positive naive CD8 T cells. 5' RACE with UMI labels generated the TRB cDNA libraries. TCRdb reworked the 5' RACE reads into one entry per CDR3 protein, no DNA. The sample totals about 98,000 distinct CDR3 sequences. Regarding the study as a whole: CXCR3-negative naive cells had less hydrophobic TRB CDR3s than did CXCR3-positive naive cells.

For these receptors, no antigen is known. The sample taken for sequencing was naive CXCR3+ CD8+ T cells from blood. Subset denoted: CD45RO-CCR7+CD27+CD95- naive CD8+ T cells expressing CXCR3 (TNR3+). The receptors originated from a human donor in good health. Some clones in this sample may be carry-over from other donors' samples.

The rearrangement joins TRBV29-1 to TRBJ2-3; as DNA is missing, the TRBD1 call by TCRdb cannot be tested. The CDR3 covers 13 residues. The germline V gene has CDR1 SQVTM and CDR2 ANQGSEA. CDR3 protein: CSVIGPPTDTQYF.

The chain links TRBV6-6 to TRBJ2-5; TCRdb indicates TRBD2, and absent DNA this call remains unverified. Per germline, CDR1 MNHNY and CDR2 SVGAGI (reference sequence). The CDR3 has 14 residues. This CDR3 reads CASSYDGGPGTQYF.

V gene TRBV7-6 combines with J gene TRBJ1-2; the TCRdb D gene call, TRBD1, has no DNA to confirm it. Germline CDR1 reads SGHVS; CDR2 reads FNYEAQ. The CDR3 has 16 amino acids. The CDR3 region is CASSLGDRGPGYGYTF.

The J gene is TRBJ1-2, the V gene TRBV29-1; TCRdb designates TRBD1, a call that cannot be tested without DNA. Germline values: CDR1 SQVTM, CDR2 ANQGSEA. The CDR3 is 15 residues long. The CDR3 reads CSVDRATPVGYGYTF.

The chain uses TRBV5-1 and TRBJ2-1; as DNA is missing, the TRBD1 call by TCRdb cannot be tested. CDR1 and CDR2 (germline): SGHRS, YFSETQ. The CDR3 runs 15 residues. The CDR3 here is CASSLAGAYYNEQFF.

This chain uses TRBV7-3 with TRBJ2-7; the D call of TRBD1 rests on TCRdb alone, since no DNA is present to check it. Per the germline V gene, CDR1 is SGHTA and CDR2 is FQGTGA. The CDR3 spans 15 residues. CDR3 amino acids: CASSPQGGQGHEQYF.

The chain combines TRBV12-5 with TRBJ2-2; TCRdb names TRBD1, which stays unverified in the absence of DNA. This CDR3 is 16 amino acids long. From germline, CDR1 is LGHNT and CDR2 FRNRAP. The CDR3 here is CASGFLILDRTGELFF.

The V and J genes are TRBV7-9 and TRBJ2-7; the D call from TCRdb, TRBD2, cannot be confirmed without DNA. CDR1 is SEHNR, CDR2 FQNEAQ, per germline (reference sequence). CDR3 length equals 14 residues. CDR3 loop: CASSGTSDGYEQYF.

The V and J genes are TRBV12-3 or TRBV12-4 and TRBJ2-1. The CDR3 has 11 residues. CDR3 sequence: CASSFSNEQFF.

The chain joins TRBV7-6 to TRBJ1-1; the D call of TRBD1 rests on TCRdb alone, since no DNA is present to check it. The length of the CDR3 is 14 residues. The germline V gene encodes CDR1 SGHVS and CDR2 FNYEAQ. Here the CDR3 reads CASSPGTVNTEAFF.

The rearrangement links TRBV7-2 to TRBJ2-5; the TRBD1 assignment by TCRdb is unverifiable without DNA. CDR3 length: 13 residues. CDR1 and CDR2 from the germline V gene are SGHTA and FQGNSA. The CDR3 loop is CASSSPSGETQYF.

The chain is built from TRBV28 and TRBJ1-2; TCRdb names TRBD1, which stays unverified in the absence of DNA. This CDR3 region has 15 residues. Germline-derived CDR1 and CDR2 are MDHEN and SYDVKM. The CDR3 spells CASSENRDGSYGYTF.

The chain links TRBV13 to TRBJ2-7. The germline V gene has CDR1 PRHDT and CDR2 FYEKMQ (reference sequence). This CDR3 contains 13 residues. CDR3 amino acids: CASSLGETYEQYF.